The T cell receptor (beta chain) described here comes from a study of glioma-infiltrating T cells after dendritic cell vaccination. Study conclusions and caveats: The cohort had few patients with full blood and tumor sets.

This clone has a single count. The antigen remains undetermined. V was clipped by 5 bases and J by 11 bases, with 15 bases between them. The CDR3 has 12 amino acids. CDR1 and CDR2 from the germline V gene are MNHEY and SVGAGI. Up to about 2 ug genomic DNA was used for TCRB CDR3 amplification. The primer mix had 60 V beta and 13 J beta primers. Sequenced by immunoSEQ multiplex PCR; TCRdb stores in-frame clones only, minus some. The sample carries 90,000 or so clones, about 85% recorded once. The clonotype originates from a human donor with glioblastoma. The chain is built from TRBV6-5 and TRBJ1-1; maybe TRBD1 (6 bases). The source material was blood, sampled before dendritic cell vaccination. DNA of the CDR3: TGTGCCAGCAGTCCGATACAGGGCCAGGCTTTCTTT. Protein: CASSPIQGQAFF.